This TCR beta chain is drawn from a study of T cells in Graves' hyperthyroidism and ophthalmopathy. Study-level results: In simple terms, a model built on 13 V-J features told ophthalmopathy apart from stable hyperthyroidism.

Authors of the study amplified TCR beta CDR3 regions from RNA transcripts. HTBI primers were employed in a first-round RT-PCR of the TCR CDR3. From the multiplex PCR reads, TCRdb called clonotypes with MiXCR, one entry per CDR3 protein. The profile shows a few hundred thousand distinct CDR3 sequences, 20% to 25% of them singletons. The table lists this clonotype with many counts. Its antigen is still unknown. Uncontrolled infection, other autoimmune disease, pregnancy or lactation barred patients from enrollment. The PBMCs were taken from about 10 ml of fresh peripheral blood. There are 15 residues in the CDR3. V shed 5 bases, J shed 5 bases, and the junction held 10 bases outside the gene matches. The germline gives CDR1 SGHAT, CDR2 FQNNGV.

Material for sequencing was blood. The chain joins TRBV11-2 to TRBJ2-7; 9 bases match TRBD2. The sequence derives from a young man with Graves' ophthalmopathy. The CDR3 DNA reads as TGTGCCAGCAGCGTTTTAGCGGGAGCCTTCGACGAGCAGTACTTC. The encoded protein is CASSVLAGAFDEQYF. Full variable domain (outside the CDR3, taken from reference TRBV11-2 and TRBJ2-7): EAGVAQSPRYKIIEKRQSVAFWCNPISGHATLYWYQQILGQGPKLLIQFQNNGVVDDSQLPKDRFSAERLKGVDSTLKIQPAKLEDSAVYLCASSVLAGAFDEQYFGPGTRLTVT.